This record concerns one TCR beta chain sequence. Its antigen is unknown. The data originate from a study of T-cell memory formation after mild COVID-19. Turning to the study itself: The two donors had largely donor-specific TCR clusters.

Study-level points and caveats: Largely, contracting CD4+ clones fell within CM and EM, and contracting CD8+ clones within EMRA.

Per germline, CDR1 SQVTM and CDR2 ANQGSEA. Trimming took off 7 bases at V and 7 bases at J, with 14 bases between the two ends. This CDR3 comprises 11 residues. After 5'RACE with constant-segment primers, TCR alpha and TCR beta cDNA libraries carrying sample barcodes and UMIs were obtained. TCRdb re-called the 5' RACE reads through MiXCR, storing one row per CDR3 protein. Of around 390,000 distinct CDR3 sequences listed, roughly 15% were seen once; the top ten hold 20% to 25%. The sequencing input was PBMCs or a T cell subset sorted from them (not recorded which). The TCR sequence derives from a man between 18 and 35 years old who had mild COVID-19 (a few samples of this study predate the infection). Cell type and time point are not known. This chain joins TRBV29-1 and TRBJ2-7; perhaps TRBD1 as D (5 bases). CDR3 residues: CSAQGDGEQYF. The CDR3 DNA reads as TGCAGCGCCCAGGGTGATGGAGAGCAGTACTTC.